This entry lists 27 T cell receptor beta chains sequenced from one sample in a study of cytomegalovirus exposure and HLA in healthy donors. Amplification used 60 Vbeta primers and 13 Jbeta primers. Sequencing was performed with immunoSEQ multiplex PCR; in TCRdb, only in-frame clones are kept and a portion is missing. This sample has approximately 100,000 clones, with 65% to 80% found just once. The material sequenced was PBMCs. These TCRs come from a female donor in good health and CMV-seronegative.

The chain carries TRBV6-5 and TRBJ2-3; weak D call: TRBD1 (6 bases). Trimming shortened V by 0 bases and J by 1 base, and 11 bases separated the two germline ends. The CDR3 extends over 16 amino acids. The germline V gene encodes CDR1 MNHEY and CDR2 SVGAGI. The chain's CDR3 is CASSYSPAGGTDTQYF. CDR3 in DNA: TGTGCCAGCAGTTACTCGCCGGCAGGGGGCACAGATACGCAGTATTTT.

V is TRBV6-5 and J is TRBJ2-6, with D possibly TRBD1 on 6 matching bases. The CDR3 has 16 residues. The germline V gene has CDR1 MNHEY and CDR2 SVGAGI. The V gene lost 4 bases and the J gene lost 4 bases, with 14 bases spanning the gap. Here the CDR3 reads CASSWEQGAGANVLTF. The CDR3 bases are TGTGCCAGCAGTTGGGAACAGGGAGCCGGGGCCAACGTCCTGACTTTC.

The chain uses TRBV9 and TRBJ2-3; no firm D call. Germline V gene data show CDR1 as SGDLS and CDR2 as YYNGEE. Deletions cut 0 bases from V and 5 bases from J, with 7 bases between. This CDR3 contains 13 residues. The CDR3 is CASSVGSGDTQYF. CDR3 nucleotides: TGTGCCAGCAGCGTAGGGTCCGGAGATACGCAGTATTTT. The variable domain in full, with the rest retrieved from reference TRBV9 and TRBJ2-3, is DSGVTQTPKHLITATGQRVTLRCSPRSGDLSVYWYQQSLDQGLQFLIQYYNGEERAKGNILERFSAQQFPDLHSELNLSSLELGDSALYFCASSVGSGDTQYFGPGTRLTVL.

The chain couples TRBV30 to TRBJ1-4; D gene ambiguous. Germline assignment: CDR1 GTSNPN and CDR2 SVGIG (reference sequence). Trimming shortened V by 4 bases and J by 7 bases, and 13 bases separated the two germline ends. The CDR3 spans 13 residues. In nucleotides, the CDR3 is TGTGCCTGGACGTGGCGGGGTCGTGAAAAACTGTTTTTT. Encoded protein: CAWTWRGREKLFF.

The chain links TRBV6-5 to TRBJ2-7; possibly TRBD1 for D (6 bases). The CDR3 runs 16 residues. The germline V gene has CDR1 MNHEY and CDR2 SVGAGI. The V end lost 0 bases, the J end lost 4 bases, and 16 bases lay between the germline ends. DNA for the CDR3: TGTGCCAGCAGTTACTCGATAAGCGGACAGCCTTACGAGCAGTACTTC. Translated: CASSYSISGQPYEQYF.

This sequence joins TRBV7-8 and TRBJ1-1; D call uncertain. V was pared by 2 bases and J by 1 base, with 8 bases between. CDR1 is SGHVS and CDR2 is FQNEAQ in the germline V gene. This CDR3 region has 14 residues. The CDR3 region is CASSLQASNTEAFF. DNA of the CDR3: TGTGCCAGCAGCTTACAAGCTTCGAACACTGAAGCTTTCTTT.

This clone was detected once. The chain couples TRBV5-4 to TRBJ2-2; D is perhaps TRBD2 (5 bases). The CDR3 runs to 15 residues. The germline CDR1 and CDR2 sequences are SGHNT and YYREEE (reference sequence). V lost 4 bases and J 1 base, leaving 11 bases between the germline ends. In nucleotides, the CDR3 is TGTGCCAGCAGCCCAGGACTTTTGAACACCGGGGAGCTGTTTTTT. It is translated as CASSPGLLNTGELFF.

This rearrangement joins TRBV19 to TRBJ1-2; TRBD1 matches 7 bases. The ends lost 6 bases at V and 4 bases at J; junction bases unmatched: 8. CDR3 length: 14 amino acids. From germline, CDR1 is LNHDA and CDR2 SQIVND (reference sequence). CDR3 sequence: CASRTTGKSYGYTF. In DNA form, the CDR3 reads TGTGCCAGTAGGACGACAGGGAAGAGCTATGGCTACACCTTC.

The J gene is TRBJ1-2, the V gene TRBV6-5; weak D call: TRBD1 (6 bases). From germline, CDR1 is MNHEY and CDR2 SVGAGI. This CDR3 has 15 amino acids. The germline V and J ends were trimmed by 0 bases and 8 bases, with 16 bases remaining between them. Written as DNA, the CDR3 is TGTGCCAGCAGTTACTCTGATACAGGGTTAACGGGCTACACCTTC. Protein sequence: CASSYSDTGLTGYTF.

The chain has TRBV30 and TRBJ1-3; D possibly corresponds to TRBD1 (5 bases). V shed 5 bases and J shed 9 bases, with 14 bases lying between them. The V gene's germline CDR1 is GTSNPN and CDR2 SVGIG (reference sequence). The CDR3 covers 12 residues. The CDR3 region is CAWAAGPVTIYF. The CDR3 coding sequence is TGTGCCTGGGCAGCAGGGCCGGTCACCATATATTTT.

The rearrangement joins TRBV5-1 to TRBJ2-7; 8 nucleotides match TRBD2. The CDR3 consists of 14 residues. With V trimmed by 5 bases and J by 4 bases, 8 bases remained unmatched. The germline gives CDR1 SGHRS, CDR2 YFSETQ. The CDR3 here is CASRLSGGNYEQYF. The CDR3 DNA sequence: TGCGCCAGCAGACTGAGCGGGGGTAATTACGAGCAGTACTTC. Based on the CDR3 plus reference TRBV5-1 and TRBJ2-7, the full variable domain is KAGVTQTPRYLIKTRGQQVTLSCSPISGHRSVSWYQQTPGQGLQFLFEYFSETQRNKGNFPGRFSGRQFSNSRSEMNVSTLELGDSALYLCASRLSGGNYEQYFGPGTRLTVT.

The V gene is TRBV30, the J gene TRBJ2-3; D may be TRBD1 (5 bases). This CDR3 has 14 amino acids. Germline assignment: CDR1 GTSNPN and CDR2 SVGIG (reference sequence). Trimming cost V 0 bases and J 2 bases, with 9 bases left between them. In DNA form, the CDR3 reads TGTGCCTGGAGTGTATCAGGGTTCACAGATACGCAGTATTTT. Translation gives CAWSVSGFTDTQYF.

The CDR3: CASSTGVGQETQYF. The CDR3 DNA sequence: TGTGCCAGCAGCACAGGGGTGGGACAAGAGACCCAGTACTTC. The chain carries TRBV5-4 and TRBJ2-5; TRBD1 matches at 7 bases. CDR3 length: 14 amino acids. Unmatched junction bases numbered 5, after V lost 4 bases and J lost 2 bases. Germline V CDR1 and CDR2: SGHNT, YYREEE (reference sequence).

This rearrangement joins TRBV27 to TRBJ2-1; 8 nucleotides align to TRBD2. Germline V lookup: CDR1 MNHEY, CDR2 SMNVEV (reference sequence). The CDR3 loop spans 13 amino acids. J was trimmed by 8 bases and V by 7 bases; bases with no gene match: 7. This CDR3 is CASTPGGADEQFF. In DNA, the CDR3 is TGTGCCAGCACCCCCGGGGGGGCCGATGAGCAGTTCTTC.

In this sample, this clone turned up once. This chain connects TRBV5-1 to TRBJ2-1; 13 bases map to TRBD2. Trimming at V came to 4 bases and at J to 8 bases, leaving 9 bases not matched to a gene. CDR1 is SGHRS and CDR2 is YFSETQ in the germline V gene. The CDR3 contains 16 residues. The CDR3 sequence is CASSPVTSGGAYEQFF. For the CDR3, the DNA is TGCGCCAGCAGCCCCGTTACTAGCGGGGGGGCCTATGAGCAGTTCTTC.

This clone was observed a handful of times. This chain uses TRBV9 with TRBJ2-1, with 16 bases aligning to TRBD2. The CDR3 is 16 residues long. The V gene end was trimmed by 3 bases and the J gene end by 10 bases; junction bases not matched to a gene: 7. Germline lookup yields CDR1 SGDLS and CDR2 YYNGEE. DNA for the CDR3: TGTGCCAGCAGCGCAGGGACTAGCGGGGGGGCAGCGGAGCAGTTCTTC. It translates to CASSAGTSGGAAEQFF.

The rearrangement links TRBV7-2 to TRBJ2-5, with 8 bases identical to TRBD2. Germline CDR1 SGHTA, CDR2 FQGNSA. The CDR3 consists of 14 residues. The ends lost 4 bases at V and 11 bases at J; junction bases unmatched: 12. The CDR3 DNA sequence: TGTGCCAGCAGCTCCCGGGGGGGTTCCTACGCGCAGTACTTC. Its translation: CASSSRGGSYAQYF.

The gene calls are TRBV7-3 and TRBJ1-1; a possible D gene is TRBD1 (6 bases). Germline V gene data show CDR1 as SGHTA and CDR2 as FQGTGA. V lost 1 base and J lost 8, with 11 bases in between. The CDR3 totals 13 residues. For the CDR3, the DNA is TGTGCCAGCAGCTTAAACTTAGGGACAGAAGCTTTCTTT. Protein product: CASSLNLGTEAFF.

The chain has TRBV25-1 and TRBJ2-3; maybe TRBD2 (6 bases). The CDR3 runs 15 residues. V lost 1 base and J 4 bases, leaving 12 bases between the germline ends. Germline V gene data show CDR1 as MGHDK and CDR2 as SYGVNS. The CDR3 spells CASSEWGVLADTQYF. The CDR3 DNA is TGTGCCAGCAGTGAATGGGGGGTCCTCGCAGATACGCAGTATTTT.

V usage is TRBV27 and J usage is TRBJ2-1, with a weak D call TRBD2 (7 bases). V lost 4 bases to trimming and J lost 7 bases, with 20 bases between them. CDR3 length: 16 amino acids. The germline gives CDR1 MNHEY, CDR2 SMNVEV (reference sequence). The CDR3: CASSSPAAGRGNEQFF. The DNA of the CDR3 is TGTGCCAGCAGTTCCCCGGCAGCGGGAAGGGGGAATGAGCAGTTCTTC.

This chain joins TRBV6-1 and TRBJ1-2; D not resolved. Germline CDR1 MNHNS, CDR2 SASEGT. There are 16 residues in the CDR3. Between the trimmed V and J ends, which lost 1 base and 7 bases, there was a span of 19 bases. The CDR3 reads CASSEDLIGSEGGYTF. CDR3 nucleotide sequence: TGTGCCAGCAGTGAAGATCTAATCGGCAGCGAGGGTGGCTACACCTTC.

CDR3 protein: CASSLGGPGYYGYTF. CDR3 DNA sequence: TGTGCCAGCAGCTTAGGGGGGCCCGGTTACTATGGCTACACCTTC. The chain carries TRBV7-8 and TRBJ1-2, with a weak D call TRBD1 (6 bases). V was trimmed by 1 base and J by 3 bases, leaving 12 bases between them. CDR3 size: 15 residues. Germline lookup yields CDR1 SGHVS and CDR2 FQNEAQ.

This clone was counted a single time. V is TRBV30 and J is TRBJ1-2; D call uncertain. This CDR3 spans 14 amino acids. Germline CDR1 and CDR2: GTSNPN and SVGIG (reference sequence). V dropped 5 bases and J dropped 2 bases, with 15 bases sitting between them. CDR3 residues: CAWSSGRENYGYTF. CDR3 DNA sequence: TGTGCCTGGTCCTCGGGGAGGGAAAACTATGGCTACACCTTC.

This chain uses TRBV10-1 with TRBJ2-5; a weak D match, TRBD1 (6 bases). Trimming removed 4 bases at V and 11 bases at J, with 23 bases between. Germline V CDR1 and CDR2: WNHNN, SYGVQD (reference sequence). The CDR3 runs to 15 residues. The CDR3 nucleotides read TGCGCCAGCAGTGGGGGGTCCAGGGGAACGGAGGAGCAGTACTTC. It is translated as CASSGGSRGTEEQYF.

This clone was recorded a few times. The J gene is TRBJ2-1, the V gene TRBV5-1; TRBD2 matches 8 bases. Germline CDR1 reads SGHRS; CDR2 reads YFSETQ. The CDR3 covers 17 residues. V lost 0 bases, J lost 4 bases, and 9 bases stayed unmatched. The CDR3 DNA is TGCGCCAGCAGCTTGGCTCGCAACGGGGGGGATTACAATGAGCAGTTCTTC. Protein sequence: CASSLARNGGDYNEQFF.

Concerning this clone: At one end, the junction sequence differs from germline, possibly due to a read error. This chain joins TRBV7-7 and TRBJ2-2; D unresolved. Germline V gene data show CDR1 as SSHAT and CDR2 as FNYEAQ (reference sequence). This CDR3 region has 12 residues. The CDR3 DNA reads as TGTGCTAGCAGCGCAGGATCCGGGGAGCTGTTTTTT. It specifies CASSAGSGELFF. Together with reference TRBV7-7 and TRBJ2-2, the CDR3 gives the full variable domain: GAGVSQSPRYKVTKRGQDVTLRCDPISSHATLYWYQQALGQGPEFLTYFNYEAQPDKSGLPSDRFSAERPEGSISTLTIQRTEQRDSAMYRCASSAGSGELFFGEGSRLTVL.

This sequence joins TRBV29-1 and TRBJ1-1; D is uncertain. V lost 0 bases, J lost 5 bases, and 13 bases lay in between. This CDR3 spans 14 amino acids. The V gene's germline CDR1 is SQVTM and CDR2 ANQGSEA. CDR3 sequence (DNA): TGCAGCGTTGAAGACGGTGGGAGCGGAACTGAAGCTTTCTTT. Translated, it gives CSVEDGGSGTEAFF.